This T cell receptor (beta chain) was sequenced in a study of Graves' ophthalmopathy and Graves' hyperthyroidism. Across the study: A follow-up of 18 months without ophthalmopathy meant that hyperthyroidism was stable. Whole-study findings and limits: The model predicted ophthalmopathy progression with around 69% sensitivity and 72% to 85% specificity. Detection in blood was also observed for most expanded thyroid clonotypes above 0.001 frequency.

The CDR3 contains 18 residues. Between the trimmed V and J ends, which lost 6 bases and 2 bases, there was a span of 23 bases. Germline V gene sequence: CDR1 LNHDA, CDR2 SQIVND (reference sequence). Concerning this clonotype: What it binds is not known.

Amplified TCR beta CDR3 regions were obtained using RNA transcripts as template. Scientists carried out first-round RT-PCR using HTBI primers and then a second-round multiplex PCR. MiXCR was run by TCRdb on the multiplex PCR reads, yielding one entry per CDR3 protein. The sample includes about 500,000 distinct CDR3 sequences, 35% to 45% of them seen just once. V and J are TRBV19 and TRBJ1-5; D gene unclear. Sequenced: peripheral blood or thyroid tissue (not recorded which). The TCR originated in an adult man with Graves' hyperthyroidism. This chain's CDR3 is CASRTFEGHRGGNQPQHF. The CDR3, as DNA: TGTGCCAGTAGGACCTTTGAGGGTCATCGGGGAGGCAATCAGCCCCAGCATTTT.